One TCR beta chain is described in this entry. The data derive from a study of blood T cell repertoires in COVID-19. Across the study: From T cells, B-cell-depleted T cells, or PBMCs came the material, which was cDNA or gDNA.

Using immunoSEQ multiplex PCR, the repertoire was profiled, and TCRdb retains in-frame clones only, with some absent. Of over 130,000 clones detected, over 80% appear once; the ten largest clones hold 8.5% to 9%. This CDR3 has 14 amino acids. Germline assignment: CDR1 SQVTM and CDR2 ANQGSEA. The ends were cut back, 4 bases at V and 0 bases at J, with 12 bases in the middle. The specimen sequenced was peripheral blood. The chain couples TRBV29-1 to TRBJ1-1, with a weak D call TRBD1 (6 bases). The source is a man aged 25 to 40 with COVID-19, enrolled during active disease. The chain's CDR3 is CSVVDSSVNTEAFF. The CDR3 coding sequence is TGCAGCGTTGTGGACAGTTCGGTGAACACTGAAGCTTTCTTT.